This T cell receptor (beta chain) appears in the sequencing data of a study of cytomegalovirus exposure and HLA in healthy donors. CDR1 is SGHTA and CDR2 is FQGTGA in the germline V gene. The CDR3 consists of 15 residues. Trimming removed 0 bases from V and 5 bases from J, with 13 bases in between. PCR used 60 Vbeta primers and 13 Jbeta primers. Libraries were prepared by immunoSEQ multiplex PCR; TCRdb keeps only in-frame clonotypes and omits some of them. The table includes roughly 190,000 clones, 75% to 80% detected once. Sequencing used PBMCs. The origin of this receptor is a woman in her 30s in good health and CMV-seropositive. The chain links TRBV7-3 to TRBJ2-5, with D possibly being TRBD1 (6 bases). The CDR3 bases are TGTGCCAGCAGCTTAACGGGGGCGGGCTGGGAGACCCAGTACTTC. It specifies CASSLTGAGWETQYF.